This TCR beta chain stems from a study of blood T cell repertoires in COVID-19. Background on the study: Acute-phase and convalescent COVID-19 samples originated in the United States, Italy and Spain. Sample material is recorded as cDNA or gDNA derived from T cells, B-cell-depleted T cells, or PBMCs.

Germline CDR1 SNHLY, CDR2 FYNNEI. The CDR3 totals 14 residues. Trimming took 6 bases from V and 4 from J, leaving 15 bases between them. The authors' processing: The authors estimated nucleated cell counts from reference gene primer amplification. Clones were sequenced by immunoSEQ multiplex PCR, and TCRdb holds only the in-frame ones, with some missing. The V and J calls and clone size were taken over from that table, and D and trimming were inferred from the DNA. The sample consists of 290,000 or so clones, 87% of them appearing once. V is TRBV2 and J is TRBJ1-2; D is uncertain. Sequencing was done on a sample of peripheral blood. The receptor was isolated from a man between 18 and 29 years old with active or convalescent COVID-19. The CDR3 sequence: CASRPSRGLYGYTF. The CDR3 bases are TGTGCCAGCAGACCCTCCCGTGGCCTCTATGGCTACACCTTC. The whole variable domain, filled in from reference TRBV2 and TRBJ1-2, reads EPEVTQTPSHQVTQMGQEVILRCVPISNHLYFYWYRQILGQKVEFLVSFYNNEISEKSEIFDDQFSVERPDGSNFTLKIRSTKLEDSAMYFCASRPSRGLYGYTFGSGTRLTVV.